This T cell receptor beta chain was identified in a study of T cell clones after liver transplantation. Profiling relied on immunoSEQ multiplex PCR, and the TCRdb table lists in-frame clones only, not all of them. This table holds around 7,500 clones, 60% to 75% found once. V was pared by 4 bases and J by 1 base, with 7 bases between. The CDR3 is made up of 14 amino acids. CDR1 SNHLY and CDR2 FYNNEI come from the germline V gene. Thawed unstimulated PBMCs were FACS-sorted by CD3, CD4 and CD8 into two populations. Sequences were derived from CD8+ T cells from blood, sampled before liver transplant. The rearrangement joins TRBV2 to TRBJ2-2; D may be TRBD1 (5 bases). This receptor was taken from a human donor who received a liver transplant. The CDR3 loop reads CASSVTVNTGELFF. The CDR3, as DNA: TGTGCCAGCAGTGTGACAGTGAACACCGGGGAGCTGTTTTTT.